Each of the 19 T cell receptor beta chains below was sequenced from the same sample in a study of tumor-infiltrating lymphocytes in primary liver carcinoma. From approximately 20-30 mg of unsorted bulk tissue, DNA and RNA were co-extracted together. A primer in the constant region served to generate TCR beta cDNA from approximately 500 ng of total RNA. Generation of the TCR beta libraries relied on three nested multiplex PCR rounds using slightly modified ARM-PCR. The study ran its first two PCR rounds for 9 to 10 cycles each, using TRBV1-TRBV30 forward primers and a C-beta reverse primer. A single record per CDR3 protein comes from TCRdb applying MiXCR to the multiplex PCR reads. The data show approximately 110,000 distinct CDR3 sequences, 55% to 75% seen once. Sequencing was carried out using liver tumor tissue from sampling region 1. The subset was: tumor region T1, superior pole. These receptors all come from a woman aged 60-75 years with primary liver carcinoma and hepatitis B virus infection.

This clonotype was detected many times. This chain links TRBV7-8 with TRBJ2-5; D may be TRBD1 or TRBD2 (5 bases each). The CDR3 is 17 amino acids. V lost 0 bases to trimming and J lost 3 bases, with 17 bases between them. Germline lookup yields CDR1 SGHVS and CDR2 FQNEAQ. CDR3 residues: CASSLAHHRMGEETQYF. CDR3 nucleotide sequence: TGTGCCAGCAGCTTAGCCCACCATCGGATGGGGGAAGAGACCCAGTACTTC.

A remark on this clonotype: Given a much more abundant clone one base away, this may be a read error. The CDR3 spells CASSQIGTFQETQYF. In nucleotides, the CDR3 is TGCGCCAGCAGCCAAATAGGGACATTTCAAGAGACCCAGTACTTC. The V and J genes are TRBV4-1 and TRBJ2-5; tentative D call: TRBD1 (6 bases). V was clipped by 2 bases and J by 2 bases, with 12 bases between them. Germline CDR1 MGHRA, CDR2 YSYEKL. This CDR3 spans 15 amino acids.

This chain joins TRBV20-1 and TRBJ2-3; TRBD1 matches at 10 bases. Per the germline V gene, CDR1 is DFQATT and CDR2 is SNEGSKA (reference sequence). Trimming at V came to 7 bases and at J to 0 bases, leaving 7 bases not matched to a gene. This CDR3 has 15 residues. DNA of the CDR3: TGCAGTGGGGACAGGGGTAGCGCTAGCACAGATACGCAGTATTTT. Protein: CSGDRGSASTDTQYF.

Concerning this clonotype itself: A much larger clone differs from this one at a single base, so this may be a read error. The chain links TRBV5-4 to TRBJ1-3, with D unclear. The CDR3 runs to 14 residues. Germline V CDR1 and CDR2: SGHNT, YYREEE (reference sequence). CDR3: CGSSRSPGGNTIYF. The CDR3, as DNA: TGTGGCAGCAGCCGGAGCCCGGGGGGAAACACCATATATTTT.

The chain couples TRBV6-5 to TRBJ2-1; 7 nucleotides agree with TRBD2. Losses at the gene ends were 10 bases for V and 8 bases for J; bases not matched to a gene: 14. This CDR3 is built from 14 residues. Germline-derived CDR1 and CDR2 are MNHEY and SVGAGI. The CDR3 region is CAICKRLAGDEQFF. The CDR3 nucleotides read TGTGCCATTTGCAAGCGACTAGCTGGGGATGAGCAGTTCTTC.

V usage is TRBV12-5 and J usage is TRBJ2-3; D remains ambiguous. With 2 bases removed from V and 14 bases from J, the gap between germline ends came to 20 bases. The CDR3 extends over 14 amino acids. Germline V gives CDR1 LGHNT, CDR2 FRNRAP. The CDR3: CASGLLEVGSSWYF. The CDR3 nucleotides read TGTGCTAGTGGTTTGTTAGAAGTGGGAAGCTCCTGGTATTTT.

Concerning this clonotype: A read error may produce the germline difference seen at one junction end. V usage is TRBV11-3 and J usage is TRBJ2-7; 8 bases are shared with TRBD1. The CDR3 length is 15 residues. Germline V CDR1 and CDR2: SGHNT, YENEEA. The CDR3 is CANSEPSRGLYGQYF. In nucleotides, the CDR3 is TGTGCCAACAGCGAGCCTTCCAGGGGGCTCTACGGGCAGTACTTC.

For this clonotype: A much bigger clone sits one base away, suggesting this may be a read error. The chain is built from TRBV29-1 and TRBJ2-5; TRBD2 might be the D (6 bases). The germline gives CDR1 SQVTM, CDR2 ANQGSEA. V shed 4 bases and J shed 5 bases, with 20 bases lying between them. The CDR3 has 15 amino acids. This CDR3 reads CSVAADGIGGETQYF. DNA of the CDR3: TGCAGCGTTGCGGCCGATGGGATTGGAGGGGAGACCCAGTACTTC.

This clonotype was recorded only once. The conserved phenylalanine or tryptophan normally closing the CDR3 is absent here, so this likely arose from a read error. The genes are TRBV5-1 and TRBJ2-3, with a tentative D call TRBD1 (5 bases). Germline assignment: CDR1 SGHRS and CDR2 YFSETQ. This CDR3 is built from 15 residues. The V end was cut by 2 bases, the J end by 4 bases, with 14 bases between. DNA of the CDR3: TGCGCCAGCAGCTTCCTAGGGAACAGGTCAGATACGCAGTATTTA. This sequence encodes CASSFLGNRSDTQYL.

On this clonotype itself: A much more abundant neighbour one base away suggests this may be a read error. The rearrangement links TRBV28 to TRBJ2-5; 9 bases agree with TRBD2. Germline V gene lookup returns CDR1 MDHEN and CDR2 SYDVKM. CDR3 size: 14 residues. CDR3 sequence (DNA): TGTGCCAGCAAGGTAGCGGGAGTGGCAGAGACCCATTACTTC. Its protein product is CASKVAGVAETHYF. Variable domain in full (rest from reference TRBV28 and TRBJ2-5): DVKVTQSSRYLVKRTGEKVFLECVQDMDHENMFWYRQDPGLGLRLIYFSYDVKMKEKGDIPEGYSVSREKKERFSLILESASTNQTSMYLCASKVAGVAETHYFGPGTRLLVL.

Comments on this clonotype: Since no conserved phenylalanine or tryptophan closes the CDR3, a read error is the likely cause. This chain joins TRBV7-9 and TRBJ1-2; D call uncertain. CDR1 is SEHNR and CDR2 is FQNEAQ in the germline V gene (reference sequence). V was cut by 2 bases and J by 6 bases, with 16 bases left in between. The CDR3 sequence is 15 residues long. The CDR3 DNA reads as TGTGCCAGCAGCTTATCCGCGACATGGGAGGATGGCTACACCCTC. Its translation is CASSLSATWEDGYTL.

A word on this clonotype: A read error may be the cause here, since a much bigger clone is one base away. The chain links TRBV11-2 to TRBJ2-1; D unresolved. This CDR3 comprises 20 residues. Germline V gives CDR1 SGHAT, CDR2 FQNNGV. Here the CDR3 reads CASSHPSTVRAQRSYNEQLF. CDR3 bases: TGTGCCAGCAGCCACCCCTCCACCGTCCGGGCCCAGAGGTCCTACAATGAGCAGCTCTTC. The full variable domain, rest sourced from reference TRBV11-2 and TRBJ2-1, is EAGVAQSPRYKIIEKRQSVAFWCNPISGHATLYWYQQILGQGPKLLIQFQNNGVVDDSQLPKDRFSAERLKGVDSTLKIQPAKLEDSAVYLCASSHPSTVRAQRSYNEQLFGPGTRLTVL.

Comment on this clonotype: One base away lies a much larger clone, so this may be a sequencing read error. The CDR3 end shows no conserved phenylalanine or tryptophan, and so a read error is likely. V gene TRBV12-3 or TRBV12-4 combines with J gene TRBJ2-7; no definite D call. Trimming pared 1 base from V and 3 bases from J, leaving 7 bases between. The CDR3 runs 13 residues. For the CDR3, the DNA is TGTGCCAGCAGTTTAGGTTACAGCTACGAGCAGTACTCC. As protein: CASSLGYSYEQYS.

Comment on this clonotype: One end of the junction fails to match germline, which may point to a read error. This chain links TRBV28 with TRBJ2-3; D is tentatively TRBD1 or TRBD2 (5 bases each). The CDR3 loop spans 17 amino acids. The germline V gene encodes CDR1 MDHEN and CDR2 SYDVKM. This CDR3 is CANSGVRRSSQGGTQYF. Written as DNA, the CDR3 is TGTGCCAACAGTGGCGTAAGGAGGTCCTCGCAGGGTGGTACGCAGTATTTT.

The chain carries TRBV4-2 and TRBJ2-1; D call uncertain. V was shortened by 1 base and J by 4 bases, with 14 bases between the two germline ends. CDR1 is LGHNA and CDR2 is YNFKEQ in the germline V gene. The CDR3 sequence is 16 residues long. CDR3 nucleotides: TGTGCCAGCAGCCAAGGCTATGGCGGTGGGTACAATGAGCAGTTCTTC. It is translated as CASSQGYGGGYNEQFF.

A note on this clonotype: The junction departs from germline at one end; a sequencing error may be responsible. This CDR3 reads CSVRGLATNTGKLFF. The CDR3 DNA reads TGCAGCGTAAGGGGACTAGCGACGAACACCGGGAAGCTGTTTTTT. The chain combines TRBV29-1 with TRBJ2-2, with 10 positions matching TRBD2. CDR1 SQVTM and CDR2 ANQGSEA come from the germline V gene. The CDR3 extends over 15 amino acids.

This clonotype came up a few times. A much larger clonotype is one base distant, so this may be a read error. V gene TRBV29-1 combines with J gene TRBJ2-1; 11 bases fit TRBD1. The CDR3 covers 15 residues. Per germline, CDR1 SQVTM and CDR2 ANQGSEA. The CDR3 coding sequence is TGCAGCGCTCGAGGACAGGGGGCTTGGGGCAATAAGCAGTTCTTC. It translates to CSARGQGAWGNKQFF.

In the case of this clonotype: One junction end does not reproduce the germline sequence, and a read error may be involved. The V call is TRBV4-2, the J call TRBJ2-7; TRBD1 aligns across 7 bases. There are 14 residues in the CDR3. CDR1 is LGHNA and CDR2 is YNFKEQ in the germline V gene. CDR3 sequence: CASSTLWTGAELYF. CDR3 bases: TGTGCCAGCAGCACCCTCTGGACAGGCGCCGAGCTGTACTTC.

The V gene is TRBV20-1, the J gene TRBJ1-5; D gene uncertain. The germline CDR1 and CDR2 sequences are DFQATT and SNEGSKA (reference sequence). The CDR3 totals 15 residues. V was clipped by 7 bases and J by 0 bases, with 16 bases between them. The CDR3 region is CSGVLDFYSNQPQHF. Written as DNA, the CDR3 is TGCAGTGGTGTTCTAGATTTTTATAGCAATCAGCCCCAGCATTTT.